This TCR beta chain appears in the sequencing data of a study of T cells in localized non-small cell lung cancer. Findings of the study overall: Of the top 100 tumor clones, median roughly 60 were in adjacent lung, approximately 28 among its top 100.

Profiled with immunoSEQ multiplex PCR; TCRdb holds only in-frame clones, not every one. This table holds tens of thousands of clones, roughly 90% found once. V lost 0 bases and J lost 2, with 11 bases in between. Per germline, CDR1 SNHLY and CDR2 FYNNEI. This CDR3 comprises 16 residues. Only one count was recorded for this clone. Antigen: not known. The clonotype was recovered from a woman aged 40-69 years with stage I lung adenocarcinoma. The sample in question was peripheral blood, obtained before any cancer treatment. The chain carries TRBV2 and TRBJ1-5; D call uncertain. CDR3 in DNA: TGTGCCAGCAGTGAAGCGCTAGGGCAGGGCAATCAGCCCCAGCATTTT. Its translation: CASSEALGQGNQPQHF.